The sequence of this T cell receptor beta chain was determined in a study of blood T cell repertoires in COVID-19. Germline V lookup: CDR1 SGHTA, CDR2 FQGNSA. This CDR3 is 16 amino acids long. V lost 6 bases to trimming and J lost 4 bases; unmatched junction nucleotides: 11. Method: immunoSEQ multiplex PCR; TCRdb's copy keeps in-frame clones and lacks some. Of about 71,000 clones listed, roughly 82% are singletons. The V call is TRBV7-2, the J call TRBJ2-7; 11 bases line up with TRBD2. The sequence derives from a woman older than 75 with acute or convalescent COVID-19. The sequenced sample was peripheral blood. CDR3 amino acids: CASSRTSGRVLYEQYF. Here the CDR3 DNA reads TGTGCCAGCAGTCGAACTAGCGGGAGAGTGTTGTACGAGCAGTACTTC.